The next 29 T cell receptor beta chains were all read from a single sample in a study of technical replicates of blood from a few donors. Libraries were prepared by immunoSEQ multiplex PCR; TCRdb keeps only in-frame clonotypes and omits some of them. The sample lists 75,000 to 95,000 clones, approximately 94% occurring once. Source material: T cells isolated from PBMCs. Every receptor here comes from a human donor in good health.

This chain connects TRBV18 to TRBJ1-1; no clear D gene. Deletions cut 3 bases from V and 1 base from J, with 9 bases between. The germline CDR1 and CDR2 sequences are KGHSH and LQKENI. This CDR3 region has 14 residues. CDR3 protein: CASSPNNQNTEAFF. Here the CDR3 DNA reads TGTGCCAGCTCACCTAACAACCAGAACACTGAAGCTTTCTTT.

The chain recombines TRBV5-4 with TRBJ2-1; TRBD2 aligns across 7 bases. Germline V gene data show CDR1 as SGHNT and CDR2 as YYREEE (reference sequence). V was pared by 0 bases and J by 1 base, with 1 base of the junction left unmatched. This CDR3 has 15 amino acids. The CDR3: CASSLVAGSYNEQFF. Written as DNA, the CDR3 is TGTGCCAGCAGCTTGGTAGCGGGTTCCTACAATGAGCAGTTCTTC.

The genes are TRBV6-1 and TRBJ2-2; TRBD2 matches 9 bases. The CDR3 covers 15 residues. V dropped 4 bases and J dropped 6; count of bases not matched to a gene: 6. CDR1 is MNHNS, CDR2 SASEGT, per germline. CDR3: CASSVQAGGAGELFF. CDR3 sequence (DNA): TGTGCCAGCAGTGTTCAGGCGGGGGGGGCCGGGGAGCTGTTTTTT.

The chain links TRBV5-1 to TRBJ1-2; possible D gene TRBD1, 6 bases. The V gene lost 0 bases and the J gene lost 5 bases, with 17 bases spanning the gap. The length of the CDR3 is 16 residues. From germline, CDR1 is SGHRS and CDR2 YFSETQ. For the CDR3, the DNA is TGCGCCAGCAGCTTGGCCGGATCCCAAACAGGGTATGGCTACACCTTC. Translation: CASSLAGSQTGYGYTF.

The chain joins TRBV11-2 to TRBJ2-1; a weak D match, TRBD1 (5 bases). Germline CDR1 is SGHAT and CDR2 is FQNNGV. The CDR3 sequence is 14 residues long. Between the trimmed V and J ends, which lost 3 bases and 8 bases, there was a span of 14 bases. The DNA of the CDR3 is TGTGCCAGCAGCTTGGGTCAGGGATTCTATGAGCAGTTCTTC. Amino acids: CASSLGQGFYEQFF.

V is TRBV4-2 and J is TRBJ2-1; D not certain. Germline CDR1 reads LGHNA; CDR2 reads YNFKEQ. The CDR3 is made up of 13 amino acids. With 0 bases removed from V and 7 bases from J, the gap between germline ends came to 7 bases. CDR3 sequence reads: CASSQDPRNEQFF. The CDR3 nucleotides are TGTGCCAGCAGCCAAGATCCCAGGAATGAGCAGTTCTTC.

This clone is a singleton in its sample. V and J are TRBV7-2 and TRBJ2-7; D call uncertain. Germline V lookup: CDR1 SGHTA, CDR2 FQGNSA. Deletions cut 3 bases from V and 1 base from J, with 4 bases between. This CDR3 region has 12 residues. The CDR3 nucleotides are TGTGCCAGCAGCTTCAGATCCTACGAGCAGTACTTC. Protein product: CASSFRSYEQYF.

The V and J genes are TRBV4-2 and TRBJ2-3; D call uncertain. Trimming pared 0 bases from V and 1 base from J, leaving 5 bases between. The CDR3 totals 14 residues. Germline V CDR1 and CDR2: LGHNA, YNFKEQ. The CDR3 region is CASSQDRGTDTQYF. In DNA form, the CDR3 reads TGTGCCAGCAGCCAAGATCGGGGCACAGATACGCAGTATTTT.

The genes are TRBV9 and TRBJ2-2, with D unclear. The V end was cut by 0 bases, the J end by 1 base, with 10 bases between. This CDR3 region has 16 residues. Germline V gives CDR1 SGDLS, CDR2 YYNGEE. CDR3 protein: CASSVVEAWNTGELFF. CDR3 DNA sequence: TGTGCCAGCAGCGTAGTTGAGGCATGGAACACCGGGGAGCTGTTTTTT.

In nucleotides, the CDR3 is TGTGCCAGCACCTTGGGGACAGCTGGGAGCAATCAGCCCCAGCATTTT. Amino acids: CASTLGTAGSNQPQHF. The chain carries TRBV2 and TRBJ1-5; 7 bases are a match to TRBD1. V trimming: 7 bases; J trimming: 1 base; junction bases outside the gene matches: 10. From germline, CDR1 is SNHLY and CDR2 FYNNEI. The CDR3 has 16 amino acids.

V gene TRBV4-1 combines with J gene TRBJ2-1, with D possibly matching TRBD1 (6 bases). V was cut by 0 bases and J by 4 bases, with 19 bases left in between. Germline CDR1 is MGHRA and CDR2 is YSYEKL. This CDR3 region has 18 residues. CDR3 sequence: CASSQDVFRDKLYNEQFF. The CDR3 DNA is TGCGCCAGCAGCCAAGATGTCTTCCGGGACAAACTGTACAATGAGCAGTTCTTC.

The chain links TRBV9 to TRBJ1-1; D is undetermined. Germline V lookup: CDR1 SGDLS, CDR2 YYNGEE. The ends were cut back, 0 bases at V and 2 bases at J, with 8 bases in the middle. The CDR3 loop spans 14 amino acids. This CDR3 is CASSVASLNTEAFF. For the CDR3, the DNA is TGTGCCAGCAGCGTAGCTAGCCTTAACACTGAAGCTTTCTTT.

This chain uses TRBV5-1 with TRBJ2-7, with 7 bases that match TRBD2. Germline V gene data show CDR1 as SGHRS and CDR2 as YFSETQ. V dropped 3 bases and J dropped 5; count of bases not matched to a gene: 17. The CDR3 sequence is 17 residues long. Here the CDR3 DNA reads TGCGCCAGCAGCTCAACCATAAGCGCGGGAGTGGTGGACGAGCAGTACTTC. It specifies CASSSTISAGVVDEQYF.

The chain recombines TRBV6-6 with TRBJ1-1; D is ambiguous. The CDR3 contains 14 residues. V lost 2 bases and J lost 0, with 7 bases in between. The germline gives CDR1 MNHNY, CDR2 SVGAGI (reference sequence). Here the CDR3 reads CASSYGHLNTEAFF. The CDR3, as DNA: TGTGCCAGCAGTTACGGGCACTTGAACACTGAAGCTTTCTTT.

This chain uses TRBV5-1 with TRBJ1-6, with 9 bases that match TRBD1. CDR3 length equals 15 residues. V lost 4 bases and J lost 5; bases outside the gene matches: 4. Germline V gene data show CDR1 as SGHRS and CDR2 as YFSETQ. The CDR3 nucleotides read TGCGCCAGCAGCGGGGGACAGGGCAATAATTCACCCCTCCACTTT. This translates into CASSGGQGNNSPLHF.

This chain connects TRBV4-1 to TRBJ1-5; maybe TRBD1 (5 bases). V was trimmed by 2 bases and J by 3 bases, leaving 11 bases between them. The CDR3 contains 15 residues. Germline V gene data show CDR1 as MGHRA and CDR2 as YSYEKL. Here the CDR3 reads CASSQRGRDNQPQHF. CDR3 nucleotides: TGCGCCAGCAGCCAACGTGGCAGGGACAATCAGCCCCAGCATTTT.

The rearrangement links TRBV27 to TRBJ1-5, with a weak D call TRBD1 (6 bases). The CDR3 runs to 16 residues. Deletions cut 5 bases from V and 2 bases from J, with 16 bases between. The V gene's germline CDR1 is MNHEY and CDR2 SMNVEV (reference sequence). For the CDR3, the DNA is TGTGCCAGCAGTCCACACAGGGACCTCGGCAATCAGCCCCAGCATTTT. Amino acids: CASSPHRDLGNQPQHF.

This CDR3 is CASSLWGQNTEAFF. The DNA for the CDR3 is TGTGCCAGCAGTTTATGGGGACAGAACACTGAAGCTTTCTTT. The chain recombines TRBV27 with TRBJ1-1; D possibly corresponds to TRBD1 (6 bases). Trimming shortened V by 1 base and J by 1 base, and 7 bases separated the two germline ends. Germline-derived CDR1 and CDR2 are MNHEY and SMNVEV (reference sequence). The CDR3 consists of 14 residues.

The rearrangement links TRBV13 to TRBJ2-1; D may be TRBD2 (6 bases). This CDR3 region has 13 residues. Germline-derived CDR1 and CDR2 are PRHDT and FYEKMQ (reference sequence). Trimming shortened V by 6 bases and J by 8 bases, and 14 bases separated the two germline ends. As DNA, the CDR3 is TGTGCCAGCAGACTACTAGCAGCAGATGAGCAGTTCTTC. Protein sequence: CASRLLAADEQFF.

This clone was seen a few times. This chain uses TRBV6-1 with TRBJ2-2; 8 bases align to TRBD1. Germline V lookup: CDR1 MNHNS, CDR2 SASEGT. V trimming: 4 bases; J trimming: 5 bases; junction bases outside the gene matches: 9. CDR3 length equals 16 residues. Written as DNA, the CDR3 is TGTGCCAGCAGTGCTGGGGGGACAGGATGGACCGGGGAGCTGTTTTTT. It translates to CASSAGGTGWTGELFF.

The chain couples TRBV7-9 to TRBJ2-7; 12 bases match TRBD1. Germline lookup yields CDR1 SEHNR and CDR2 FQNEAQ (reference sequence). This CDR3 has 14 amino acids. The junction had 9 bases not matched to a gene; V was cut back by 6 bases and J by 9 bases. CDR3 in amino acids: CASSRSGTGGGQYF. The DNA for the CDR3 is TGTGCCAGCAGTCGCTCGGGGACAGGGGGCGGGCAGTACTTC.

CDR3 bases: TGTGCCAGCAGCTATGACAGGAACTATGGCTACACCTTC. This sequence encodes CASSYDRNYGYTF. V gene TRBV6-6 combines with J gene TRBJ1-2, with D possibly matching TRBD1 (6 bases). Germline-derived CDR1 and CDR2 are MNHNY and SVGAGI (reference sequence). V was clipped by 6 bases and J by 2 bases, with 10 bases between them. This CDR3 contains 13 residues.

This rearrangement joins TRBV7-6 to TRBJ1-5; D is undetermined. V gave up 5 bases and J gave up 2 bases, with 16 bases separating them. Germline V lookup: CDR1 SGHVS, CDR2 FNYEAQ. This CDR3 is 16 amino acids long. The CDR3 spells CASSPTALGGNQPQHF. In nucleotides, the CDR3 is TGTGCCAGCAGCCCGACCGCCTTGGGAGGCAATCAGCCCCAGCATTTT.

The J gene is TRBJ2-7, the V gene TRBV7-2; D is possibly TRBD1 (5 bases). Germline CDR1 and CDR2: SGHTA and FQGNSA. CDR3 size: 15 residues. The V gene lost 5 bases and the J gene lost 0 bases, with 14 bases spanning the gap. CDR3 sequence (DNA): TGTGCCAGCAGCCTACCTCTAGGGGCCTCCTACGAGCAGTACTTC. Translation: CASSLPLGASYEQYF. Filled out from reference TRBV7-2 and TRBJ2-7, the complete variable domain reads GAGVSQSPSNKVTEKGKDVELRCDPISGHTALYWYRQSLGQGLEFLIYFQGNSAPDKSGLPSDRFSAERTGGSVSTLTIQRTQQEDSAVYLCASSLPLGASYEQYFGPGTRLTVT.

The genes are TRBV5-1 and TRBJ2-1; 8 bases agree with TRBD2. Looked up from germline, CDR1 is SGHRS and CDR2 is YFSETQ. The length of the CDR3 is 15 residues. V dropped 4 bases and J dropped 5; count of bases not matched to a gene: 8. This CDR3 reads CASSPGAGVNNEQFF. The CDR3 nucleotides read TGCGCCAGCAGCCCGGGAGCGGGGGTAAACAATGAGCAGTTCTTC.

V and J are TRBV10-2 and TRBJ2-1; 10 bases are a match to TRBD2. Trimming removed 3 bases from V and 6 bases from J; junction bases left unmatched: 2. Germline CDR1 and CDR2: WSHSY and SAAADI. The CDR3 contains 14 residues. CDR3 sequence reads: CASSEAGGLNEQFF. The CDR3 DNA reads as TGCGCCAGCAGTGAAGCGGGGGGGCTCAATGAGCAGTTCTTC.

The rearrangement links TRBV5-4 to TRBJ2-2; D unresolved. CDR1 is SGHNT, CDR2 YYREEE, per germline (reference sequence). V was cut by 5 bases and J by 10 bases, with 9 bases left in between. This CDR3 is 11 amino acids long. The DNA of the CDR3 is TGTGCCAGCAGTTTTGGCCCGGAGCTGTTTTTT. This sequence encodes CASSFGPELFF.

The V call is TRBV28, the J call TRBJ2-7, with D perhaps matching TRBD1 (5 bases). This CDR3 has 13 residues. Trimming took 5 bases from V and 4 from J, leaving 12 bases between them. CDR1 MDHEN and CDR2 SYDVKM come from the germline V gene. CDR3 sequence reads: CASSTPDRYEQYF. The DNA for the CDR3 is TGTGCCAGCAGTACTCCAGACAGATACGAGCAGTACTTC.

The rearrangement uses TRBV7-9 and TRBJ2-7, with TRBD1 matching 9 bases. The length of the CDR3 is 15 residues. Germline CDR1 SEHNR, CDR2 FQNEAQ (reference sequence). Unmatched junction bases numbered 4, after V lost 4 bases and J lost 0 bases. The CDR3 sequence: CASSSPGQGSYEQYF. The CDR3 DNA is TGTGCCAGCAGCTCTCCGGGACAGGGCTCCTACGAGCAGTACTTC.